The source of this TCR beta chain is a study of blood T cells in healthy people across ages. This CDR3 is built from 16 residues. Germline values: CDR1 SGHNT, CDR2 YENEEA. The ends were cut back, 5 bases at V and 3 bases at J, with 14 bases in the middle. Next came a second PCR, run for about 7 to 12 cycles, which used a sample-barcoded 5' primer along with a J-beta primer mix. Each CDR3 protein is one row after TCRdb ran MiXCR on the 5' RACE reads. The table includes roughly 700,000 distinct CDR3 sequences, over 45% detected once. Study-level findings and limits: Changes in expanded clonotypes were possibly confounded, as the CMV status of donors was unknown. Older age coincided with a roughly linear decline in TCR beta diversity per million T cells. Naive CD4+ cells and diversity were both higher in long-lived donors than in aged donors.

Details on this clonotype: The target antigen is unknown.

Sequenced input: blood. The chain is built from TRBV11-3 and TRBJ2-6; tentative D call: TRBD1 (6 bases). The sequence was obtained from a woman aged 60-75 years in good health. The CDR3 loop is CASSPRTADGANVLTF. For the CDR3, the DNA is TGTGCCAGCAGCCCCCGGACAGCCGATGGGGCCAACGTCCTGACTTTC.